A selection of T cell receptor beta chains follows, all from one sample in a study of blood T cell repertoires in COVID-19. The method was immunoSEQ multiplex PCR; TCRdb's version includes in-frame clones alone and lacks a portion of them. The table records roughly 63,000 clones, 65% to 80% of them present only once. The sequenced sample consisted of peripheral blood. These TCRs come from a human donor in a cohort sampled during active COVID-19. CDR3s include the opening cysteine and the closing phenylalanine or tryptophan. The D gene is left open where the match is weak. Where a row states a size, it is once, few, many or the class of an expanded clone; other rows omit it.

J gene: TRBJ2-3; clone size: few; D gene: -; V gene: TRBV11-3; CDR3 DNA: TGTGCCAGCAGCTCACTACATACGCAGTATTTT; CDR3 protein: CASSSLHTQYF
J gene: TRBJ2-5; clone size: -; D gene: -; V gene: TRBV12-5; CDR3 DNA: TGTGCTAGTGCTCACCCGGCAGGGGAAGAGACCCAGTACTTC; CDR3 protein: CASAHPAGEETQYF
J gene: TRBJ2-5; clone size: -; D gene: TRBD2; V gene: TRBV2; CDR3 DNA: TGTGCCAGCAGTGAGAAGCGGGAGCTCGTTAAGGGGACCCAGTACTTC; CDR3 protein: CASSEKRELVKGTQYF
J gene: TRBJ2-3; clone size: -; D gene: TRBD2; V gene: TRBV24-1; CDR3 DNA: TGTGCCACCGGGACTAGCGGACCAGATACGCAGTATTTT; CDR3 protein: CATGTSGPDTQYF
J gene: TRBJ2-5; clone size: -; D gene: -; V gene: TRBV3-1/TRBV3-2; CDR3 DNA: TGTGCCAGCAGCGCGAGGACAGACGGAGAGACCCAGTACTTC; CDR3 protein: CASSARTDGETQYF
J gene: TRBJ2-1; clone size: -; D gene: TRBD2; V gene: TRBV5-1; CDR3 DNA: TGCGCCAGCAGCTTTACAAGCGGGAGTAGCAATGAGCAGTTCTTC; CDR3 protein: CASSFTSGSSNEQFF
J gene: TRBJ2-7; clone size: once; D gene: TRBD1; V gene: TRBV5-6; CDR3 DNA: TGTGCCAGCAGCTCCAGGCGGGACAGGCGACCCTCCTACGAGCAGTACTTC; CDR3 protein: CASSSRRDRRPSYEQYF
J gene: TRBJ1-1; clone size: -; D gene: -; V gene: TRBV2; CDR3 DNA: TGTGCCAGCCACCTTTGGGAGACTGAAGCTTTCTTT; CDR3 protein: CASHLWETEAFF
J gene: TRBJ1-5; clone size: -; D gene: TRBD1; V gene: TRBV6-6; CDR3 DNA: TGTGCCAGCAGGGGACAGGGGGATCAGCCCCAGCATTTT; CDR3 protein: CASRGQGDQPQHF
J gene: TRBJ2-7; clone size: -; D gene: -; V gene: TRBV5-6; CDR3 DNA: TGTGCCAGCAGCTTTTATGGGCTTTCCTACGAGCAGTACTTC; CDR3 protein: CASSFYGLSYEQYF
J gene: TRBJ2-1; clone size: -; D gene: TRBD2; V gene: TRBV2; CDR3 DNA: TGTGCCAGCAGGTATAGCGGGAGCGGCTACAATGAGCAGTTCTTC; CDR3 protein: CASRYSGSGYNEQFF
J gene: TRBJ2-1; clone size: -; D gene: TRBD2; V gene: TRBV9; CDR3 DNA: TGTGCCAGCAGCGCGACTAGCCGCAATGAGCAGTTCTTC; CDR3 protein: CASSATSRNEQFF
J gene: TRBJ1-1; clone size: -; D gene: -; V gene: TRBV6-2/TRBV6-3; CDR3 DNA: TGTGCCAGCAGTTACTGGCAGGGAGGGACTGAAGCTTTCTTT; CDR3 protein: CASSYWQGGTEAFF
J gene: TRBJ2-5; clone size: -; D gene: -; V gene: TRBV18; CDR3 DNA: TGTGCCAGCTCCCGGTACCAAGAGACCCAGTACTTC; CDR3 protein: CASSRYQETQYF
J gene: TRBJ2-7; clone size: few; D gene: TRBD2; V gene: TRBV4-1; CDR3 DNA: TGCGCCAGCAGCCACCAGGGACTAGCGGTCTCCTACGAGCAGTACTTC; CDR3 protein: CASSHQGLAVSYEQYF
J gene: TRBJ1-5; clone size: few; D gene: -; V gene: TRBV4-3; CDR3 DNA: TGCGCCAGCAGCCAAGATTACAGGGAACAGCCCCAGCATTTT; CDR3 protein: CASSQDYREQPQHF
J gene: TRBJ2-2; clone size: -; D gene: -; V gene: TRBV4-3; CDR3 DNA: TGCGCCAGCAGCCAACTAGCCAACACCGGGGAGCTGTTTTTT; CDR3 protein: CASSQLANTGELFF
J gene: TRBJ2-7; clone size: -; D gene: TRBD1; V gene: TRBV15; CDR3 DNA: TGTGCCACCAGCAGAGTCGGGACAGGGAACCCCTACGAGCAGTACTTC; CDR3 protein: CATSRVGTGNPYEQYF
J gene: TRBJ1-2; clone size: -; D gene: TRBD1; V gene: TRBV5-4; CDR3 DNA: TGTGCCAGCAGCTCCGCCCGACAGGGGTTAGGAGGCTACACCTTC; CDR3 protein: CASSSARQGLGGYTF
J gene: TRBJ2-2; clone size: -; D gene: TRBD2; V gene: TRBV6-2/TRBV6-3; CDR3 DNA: TGTGCCAGCAGTTATTCCCCTCCGGGTCCCCGGGGGGACCCCGGGGAGCTGTTTTTT; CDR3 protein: CASSYSPPGPRGDPGELFF
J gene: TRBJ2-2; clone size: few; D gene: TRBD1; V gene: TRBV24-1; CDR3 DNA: TGTGCCACCAGTGATCCCCGGGACAGGGGACCTTCGACCGGGGAGCTGTTTTTT; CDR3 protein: CATSDPRDRGPSTGELFF
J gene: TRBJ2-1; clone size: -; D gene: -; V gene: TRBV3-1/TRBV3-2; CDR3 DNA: TGTGCCAGCAGCCAAGATCAGGCAGGGAGGAGTGAGCAGTTCTTC; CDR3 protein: CASSQDQAGRSEQFF
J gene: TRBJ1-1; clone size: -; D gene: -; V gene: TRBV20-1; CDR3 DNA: TGCAGTGCCGAGGAAAATAAAGCTTTCTTT; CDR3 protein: CSAEENKAFF
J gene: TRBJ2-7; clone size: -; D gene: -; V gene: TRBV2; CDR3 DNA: TGTGCCAGCTGGGAGAGGCGGGAGCAGTACTTC; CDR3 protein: CASWERREQYF
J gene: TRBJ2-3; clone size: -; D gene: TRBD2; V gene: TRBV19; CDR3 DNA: TGTGCCAGTAGTTCGGCGGGAGCCGCAGATACGCAGTATTTT; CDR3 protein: CASSSAGAADTQYF
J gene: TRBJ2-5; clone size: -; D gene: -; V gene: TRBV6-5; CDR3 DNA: TGTGCCAGCAGTTACGAGGCCGTATCGGAGACCCAGTACTTC; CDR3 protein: CASSYEAVSETQYF
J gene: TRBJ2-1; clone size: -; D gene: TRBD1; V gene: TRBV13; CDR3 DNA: TGTGCCAGCAGCTTTGGGACAGGGGAGCGGTTCTTC; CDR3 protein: CASSFGTGERFF
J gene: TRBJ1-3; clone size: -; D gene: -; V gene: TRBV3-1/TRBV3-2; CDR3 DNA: TGTGCCAGCAGCCAAGGGGCGGGAGTCTCTGGAAACACCATATATTTT; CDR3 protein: CASSQGAGVSGNTIYF
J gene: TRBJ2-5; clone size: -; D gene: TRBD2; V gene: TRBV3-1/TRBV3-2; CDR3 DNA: TGTGCCAGCAGCCAGGGCAGCGGGAGGGGTGAGACCCAGTACTTC; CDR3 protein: CASSQGSGRGETQYF
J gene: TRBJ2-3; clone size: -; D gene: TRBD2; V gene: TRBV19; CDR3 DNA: TGTGCCAGTAGTACCCCCGCTAGCGGGAGTTCAGATACGCAGTATTTT; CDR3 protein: CASSTPASGSSDTQYF
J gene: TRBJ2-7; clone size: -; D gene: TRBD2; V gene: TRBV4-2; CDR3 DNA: TGTGCCAGCAGCCGGGCTTCTAGCGGGGGTGGCTACGAGCAGTACTTC; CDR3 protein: CASSRASSGGGYEQYF
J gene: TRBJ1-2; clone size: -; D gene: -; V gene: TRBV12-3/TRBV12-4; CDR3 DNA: TGTGCCAGCAGTTTCGGTATCTATGGCTACACCTTC; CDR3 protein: CASSFGIYGYTF
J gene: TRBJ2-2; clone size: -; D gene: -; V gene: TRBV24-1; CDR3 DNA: TGTGCCACCAGTGTCTCCCCCGGGGAGCTGTTTTTT; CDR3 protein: CATSVSPGELFF